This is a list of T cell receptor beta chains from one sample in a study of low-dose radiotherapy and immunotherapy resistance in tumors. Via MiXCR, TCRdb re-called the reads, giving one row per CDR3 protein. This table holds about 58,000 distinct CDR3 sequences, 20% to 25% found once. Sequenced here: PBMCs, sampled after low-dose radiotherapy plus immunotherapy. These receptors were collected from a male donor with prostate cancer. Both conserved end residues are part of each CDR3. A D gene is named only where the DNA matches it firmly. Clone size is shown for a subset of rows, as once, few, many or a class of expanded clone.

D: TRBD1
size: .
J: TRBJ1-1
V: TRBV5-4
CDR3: CASSPRGRRDEALF
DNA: TGTGCCAGCAGCCCCAGGGGGCGAAGAGATGAAGCTCTCTTT

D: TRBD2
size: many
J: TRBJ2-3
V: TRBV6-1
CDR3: CASSELAGGPDTQYF
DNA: TGTGCCAGCAGTGAACTAGCGGGGGGGCCAGATACGCAGTATTTT

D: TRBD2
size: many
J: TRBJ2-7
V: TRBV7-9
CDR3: CASSLAAGWSYEQYF
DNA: TGTGCCAGCAGCTTAGCAGCGGGGTGGTCCTACGAGCAGTACTTC

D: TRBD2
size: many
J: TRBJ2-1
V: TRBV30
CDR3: CAWGGGKFGSNEQFF
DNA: TGTGCCTGGGGCGGGGGGAAGTTTGGGTCCAATGAGCAGTTCTTC

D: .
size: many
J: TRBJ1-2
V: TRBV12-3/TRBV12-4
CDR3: CASSFSRDGYTF
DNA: TGTGCCAGCAGTTTTTCTCGGGATGGCTACACCTTC

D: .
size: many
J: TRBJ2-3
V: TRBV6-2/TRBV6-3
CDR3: CASSLPGPSSTDTQYF
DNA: TGTGCCAGCAGCCTCCCGGGACCTTCTAGCACAGATACGCAGTATTTT

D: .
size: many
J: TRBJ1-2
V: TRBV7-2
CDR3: CASSLSHTSLYGYTF
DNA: TGTGCCAGCAGCTTATCCCACACCTCCCTCTATGGCTACACCTTC

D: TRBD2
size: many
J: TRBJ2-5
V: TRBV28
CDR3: CASGGLAGGSRTQYF
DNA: TGTGCCAGCGGAGGACTAGCGGGAGGGTCAAGGACCCAGTACTTC

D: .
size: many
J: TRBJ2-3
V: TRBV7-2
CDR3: CASSLTHGRQLTDTQYF
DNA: TGTGCCAGCAGCTTAACCCACGGGAGACAGTTGACAGATACGCAGTATTTT

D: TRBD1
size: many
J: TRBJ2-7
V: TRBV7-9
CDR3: CASTKKGAPYEQYF
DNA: TGTGCCAGCACCAAAAAGGGGGCTCCCTACGAGCAGTACTTC

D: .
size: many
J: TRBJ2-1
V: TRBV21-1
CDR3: CASNHTNGLKDNEQFF
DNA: TGTGCCAGCAACCATACTAATGGACTGAAAGACAATGAGCAGTTCTTC

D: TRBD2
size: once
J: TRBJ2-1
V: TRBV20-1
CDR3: CSARFVGGLAGEDEQFF
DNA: TGCAGTGCTCGATTCGTGGGGGGACTAGCGGGAGAGGACGAGCAGTTCTTC

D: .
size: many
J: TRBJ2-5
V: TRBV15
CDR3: CATSRDSLDGETQYF
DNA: TGTGCCACCAGCAGAGATTCGTTAGACGGGGAGACCCAGTACTTC

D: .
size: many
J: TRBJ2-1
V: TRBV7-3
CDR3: CASSLTPHEQFF
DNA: TGTGCCAGCAGCTTAACCCCCCATGAGCAGTTCTTC

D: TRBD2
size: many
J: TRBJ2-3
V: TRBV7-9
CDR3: CASSLTYSGVAQYF
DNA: TGTGCCAGCAGCTTAACCTATAGCGGGGTTGCGCAGTATTTT

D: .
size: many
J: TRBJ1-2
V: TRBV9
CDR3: CASSADSYGYTF
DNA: TGTGCCAGCAGCGCGGACAGCTATGGCTACACCTTC

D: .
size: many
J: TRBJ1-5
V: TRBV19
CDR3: CASSNPFNQPQHF
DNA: TGTGCCAGTAGTAATCCCTTCAATCAGCCCCAGCATTTT

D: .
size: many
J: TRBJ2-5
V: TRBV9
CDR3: CASSVATQETQYF
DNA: TGTGCCAGCAGCGTTGCGACCCAAGAGACCCAGTACTTC

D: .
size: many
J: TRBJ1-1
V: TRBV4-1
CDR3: CASRNRGLNDAEAFF
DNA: TGCGCCAGCCGGAACCGGGGATTAAATGACGCTGAAGCTTTCTTT

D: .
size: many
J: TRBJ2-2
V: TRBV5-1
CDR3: CASSWDRAGELFF
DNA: TGCGCCAGCAGCTGGGACCGAGCCGGGGAGCTGTTTTTT

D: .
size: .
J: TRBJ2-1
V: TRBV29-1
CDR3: CSVEQPTGFIGDEQFF
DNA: TGCAGCGTTGAACAGCCAACAGGGTTCATTGGAGATGAGCAGTTCTTC

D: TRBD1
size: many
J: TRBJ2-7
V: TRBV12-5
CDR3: CASETGTGNYEQYF
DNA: TGTGCTAGTGAAACCGGGACAGGTAACTACGAGCAGTACTTC

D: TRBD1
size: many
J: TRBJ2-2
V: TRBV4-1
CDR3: CASSLYRGGDTGELFF
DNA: TGCGCCAGCAGCCTCTACAGGGGTGGGGACACCGGGGAGCTGTTTTTT

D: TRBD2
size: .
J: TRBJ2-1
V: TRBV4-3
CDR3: CASSQDPTSGGYNEQFF
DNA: TGCGCCAGCAGCCAAGACCCCACTAGCGGGGGATACAATGAGCAGTTCTTC

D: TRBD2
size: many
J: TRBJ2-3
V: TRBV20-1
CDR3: CSAEIAGWYTDTQYF
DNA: TGCAGTGCCGAAATAGCGGGTTGGTACACAGATACGCAGTATTTT

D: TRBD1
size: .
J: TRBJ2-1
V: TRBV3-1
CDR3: CASSHFLGTGLNEQFF
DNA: TGTGCCAGCAGCCACTTTCTCGGGACAGGGCTTAATGAGCAGTTCTTC

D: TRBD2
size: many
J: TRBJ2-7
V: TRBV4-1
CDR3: CASSPIAGWAYEQYF
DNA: TGCGCCAGCAGTCCCATAGCGGGGTGGGCCTACGAGCAGTACTTC

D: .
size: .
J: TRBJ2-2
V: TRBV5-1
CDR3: CASSLAFDPNTGELFF
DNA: TGCGCCAGCAGCTTGGCCTTCGATCCAAACACCGGGGAGCTGTTTTTT

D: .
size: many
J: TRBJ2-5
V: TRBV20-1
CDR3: CSAQSETQYF
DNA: TGCAGTGCCCAATCTGAGACCCAGTACTTC

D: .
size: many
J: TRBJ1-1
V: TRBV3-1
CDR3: CASARDSNTEAFF
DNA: TGTGCCAGCGCGAGGGATTCAAACACTGAAGCTTTCTTT

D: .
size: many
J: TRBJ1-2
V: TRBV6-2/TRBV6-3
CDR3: CASRAQNYGYTF
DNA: TGTGCCAGCAGAGCACAGAACTATGGCTACACCTTC

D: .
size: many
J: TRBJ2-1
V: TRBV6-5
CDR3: CASRAGVPEQFF
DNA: TGTGCCAGCAGAGCAGGAGTACCTGAGCAGTTCTTC

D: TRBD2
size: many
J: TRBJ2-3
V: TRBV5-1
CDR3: CASNPLAGGRDTQYF
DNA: TGCGCCAGCAACCCTCTAGCGGGAGGCCGGGATACGCAGTATTTT

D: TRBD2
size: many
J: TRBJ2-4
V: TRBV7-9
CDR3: CASSRPGLAEGRNIQYF
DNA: TGTGCCAGCAGCAGACCGGGACTAGCGGAGGGAAGAAACATTCAGTACTTC

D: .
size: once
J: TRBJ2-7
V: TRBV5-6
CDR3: CASSFPGGTYEQYF
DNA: TGTGCCAGCAGCTTTCCAGGGGGGACCTACGAGCAGTACTTC